This section outlines one TCR beta chain sequence together with its context. The sample comes from a study of Ad26.COV2.S vaccination and SARS-CoV-2 variants. Germline lookup yields CDR1 KGHSH and CDR2 LQKENI. The CDR3 runs to 14 residues. V lost 1 base, J lost 6 bases, and 3 bases stayed unmatched. Indicated treatment: some 20 received Ad26.COV2.S at low or high dose, single or two shots; about five received placebo; per-sample allocation not given. It was on day 63 after the first vaccine or placebo injection that samples were taken. The repertoire was sequenced with immunoSEQ multiplex PCR; TCRdb's copy has only in-frame clones and lacks some. The sample has about 400,000 clones, about 92% seen once; the top ten hold less than 2%.

This sample comprised peripheral blood, obtained in a trial of Ad26.COV2.S vaccine versus placebo. The V and J genes are TRBV18 and TRBJ1-2, with TRBD1 matching over 9 bases. The sequence came from a person between 18 and 65 years old who received the Ad26.COV2.S COVID-19 vaccine or a placebo. In nucleotides, the CDR3 is TGTGCCAGCTCACCACTACAGGGGGCTGATGGCTACACCTTC. Its protein is CASSPLQGADGYTF.